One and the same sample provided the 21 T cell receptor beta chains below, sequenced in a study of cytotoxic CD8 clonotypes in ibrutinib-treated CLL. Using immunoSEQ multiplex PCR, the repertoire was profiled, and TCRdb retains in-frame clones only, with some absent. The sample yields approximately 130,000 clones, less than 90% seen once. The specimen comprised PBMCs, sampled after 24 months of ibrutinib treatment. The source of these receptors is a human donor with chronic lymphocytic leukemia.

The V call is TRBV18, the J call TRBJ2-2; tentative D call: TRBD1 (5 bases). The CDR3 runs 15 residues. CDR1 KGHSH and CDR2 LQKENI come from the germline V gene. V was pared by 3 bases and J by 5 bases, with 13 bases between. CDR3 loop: CASSPYKGRTGELFF. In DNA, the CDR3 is TGTGCCAGCTCACCCTATAAGGGGCGGACCGGGGAGCTGTTTTTT.

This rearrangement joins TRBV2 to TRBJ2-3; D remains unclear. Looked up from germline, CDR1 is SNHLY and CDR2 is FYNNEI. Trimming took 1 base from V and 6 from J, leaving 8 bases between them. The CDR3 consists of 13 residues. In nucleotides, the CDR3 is TGTGCCAGCAGTGAAGTCTCCCCTGATACGCAGTATTTT. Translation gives CASSEVSPDTQYF.

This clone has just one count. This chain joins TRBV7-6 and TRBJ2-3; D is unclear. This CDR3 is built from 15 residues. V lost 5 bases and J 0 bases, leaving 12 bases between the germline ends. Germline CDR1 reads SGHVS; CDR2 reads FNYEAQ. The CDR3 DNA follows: TGTGCCAGCAGCCCAAGACTGGGAAGCACAGATACGCAGTATTTT. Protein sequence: CASSPRLGSTDTQYF.

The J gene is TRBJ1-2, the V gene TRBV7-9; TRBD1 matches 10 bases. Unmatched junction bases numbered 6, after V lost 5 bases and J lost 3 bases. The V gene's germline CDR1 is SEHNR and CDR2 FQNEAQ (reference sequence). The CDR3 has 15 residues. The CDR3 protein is CASSPRGTGDYGYTF. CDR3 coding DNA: TGTGCCAGCAGCCCACGGGGGACAGGGGACTATGGCTACACCTTC. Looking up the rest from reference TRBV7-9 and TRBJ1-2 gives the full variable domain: DTGVSQNPRHKITKRGQNVTFRCDPISEHNRLYWYRQTLGQGPEFLTYFQNEAQLEKSRLLSDRFSAERPKGSFSTLEIQRTEQGDSAMYLCASSPRGTGDYGYTFGSGTRLTVV.

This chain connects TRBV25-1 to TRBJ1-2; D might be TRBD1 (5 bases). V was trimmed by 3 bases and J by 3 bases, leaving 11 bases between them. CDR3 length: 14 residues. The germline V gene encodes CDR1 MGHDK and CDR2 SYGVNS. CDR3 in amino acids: CASSDRGGYYGYTF. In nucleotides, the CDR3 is TGTGCCAGCAGTGATCGGGGGGGGTACTATGGCTACACCTTC.

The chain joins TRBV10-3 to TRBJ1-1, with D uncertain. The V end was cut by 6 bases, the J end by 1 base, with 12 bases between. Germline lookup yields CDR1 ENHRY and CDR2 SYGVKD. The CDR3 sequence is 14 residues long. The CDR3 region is CAIRQVLGNTEAFF. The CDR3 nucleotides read TGTGCCATCAGGCAGGTTTTGGGGAACACTGAAGCTTTCTTT.

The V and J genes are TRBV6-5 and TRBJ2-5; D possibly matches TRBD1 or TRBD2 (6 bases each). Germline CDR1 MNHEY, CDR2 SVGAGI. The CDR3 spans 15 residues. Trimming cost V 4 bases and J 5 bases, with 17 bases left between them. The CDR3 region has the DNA TGTGCCAGCAGTTCGGACCTCGGGGGCTCGGAGACCCAGTACTTC. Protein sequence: CASSSDLGGSETQYF.

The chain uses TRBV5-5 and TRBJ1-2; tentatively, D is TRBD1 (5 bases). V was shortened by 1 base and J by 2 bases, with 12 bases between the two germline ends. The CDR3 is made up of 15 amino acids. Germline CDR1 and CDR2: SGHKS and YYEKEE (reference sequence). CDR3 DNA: TGTGCCAGCAGCTTGCAGCCAGGGCGGAACTATGGCTACACCTTC. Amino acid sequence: CASSLQPGRNYGYTF.

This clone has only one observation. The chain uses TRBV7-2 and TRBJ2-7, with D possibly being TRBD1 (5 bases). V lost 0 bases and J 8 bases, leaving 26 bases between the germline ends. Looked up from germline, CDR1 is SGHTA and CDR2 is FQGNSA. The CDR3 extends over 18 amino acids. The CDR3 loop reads CASSLALKGEITFIQQYF. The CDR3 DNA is TGTGCCAGCAGCTTAGCCCTCAAAGGGGAAATAACCTTCATACAGCAGTACTTC.

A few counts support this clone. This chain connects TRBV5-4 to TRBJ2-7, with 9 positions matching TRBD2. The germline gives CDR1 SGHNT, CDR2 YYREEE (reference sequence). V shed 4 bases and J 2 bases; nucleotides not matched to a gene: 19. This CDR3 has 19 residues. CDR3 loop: CASSDLSGAGGHPTYEQYF. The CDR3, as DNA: TGTGCCAGCAGCGACTTAAGCGGAGCGGGGGGCCATCCGACCTACGAGCAGTACTTC.

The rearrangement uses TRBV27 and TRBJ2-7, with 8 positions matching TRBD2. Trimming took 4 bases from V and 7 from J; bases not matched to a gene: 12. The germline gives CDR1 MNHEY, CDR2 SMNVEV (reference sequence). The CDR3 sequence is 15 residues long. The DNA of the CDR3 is TGTGCCAGCAGTTGGGGGGGCGGGGGGTCGCGGGAGCAGTACTTC. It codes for CASSWGGGGSREQYF.

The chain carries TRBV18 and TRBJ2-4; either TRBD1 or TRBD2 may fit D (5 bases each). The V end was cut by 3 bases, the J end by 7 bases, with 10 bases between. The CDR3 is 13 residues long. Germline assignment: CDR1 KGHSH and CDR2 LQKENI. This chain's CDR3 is CASSPGTVNIQYF. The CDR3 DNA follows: TGTGCCAGCTCACCGGGGACGGTTAACATTCAGTACTTC.

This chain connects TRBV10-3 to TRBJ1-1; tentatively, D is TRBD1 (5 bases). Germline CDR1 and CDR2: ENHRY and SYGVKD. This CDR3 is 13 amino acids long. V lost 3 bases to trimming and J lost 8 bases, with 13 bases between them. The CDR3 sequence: CAISEGREGEAFF. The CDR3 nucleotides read TGTGCCATCAGTGAAGGTAGGGAGGGGGAAGCTTTCTTT.

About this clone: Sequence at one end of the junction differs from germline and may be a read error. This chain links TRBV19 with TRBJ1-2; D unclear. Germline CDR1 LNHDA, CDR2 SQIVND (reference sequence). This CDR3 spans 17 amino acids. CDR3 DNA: TGTGCCAGTACTATAAAGAACACTGGACGGACCCACTATGGCTACACCTTC. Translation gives CASTIKNTGRTHYGYTF.

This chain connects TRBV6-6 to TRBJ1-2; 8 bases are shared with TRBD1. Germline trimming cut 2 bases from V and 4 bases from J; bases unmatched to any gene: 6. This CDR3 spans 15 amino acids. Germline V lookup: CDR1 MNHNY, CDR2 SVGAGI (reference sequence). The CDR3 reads CASSYTRGQGYGYTF. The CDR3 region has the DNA TGTGCCAGCAGTTACACCCGCGGACAGGGCTATGGCTACACCTTC.

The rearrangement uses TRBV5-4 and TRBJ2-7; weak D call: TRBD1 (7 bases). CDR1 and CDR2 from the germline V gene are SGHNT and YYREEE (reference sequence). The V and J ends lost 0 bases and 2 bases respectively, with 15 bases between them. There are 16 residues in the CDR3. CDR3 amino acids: CASSLGAGQNTYEQYF. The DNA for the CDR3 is TGTGCCAGCAGCTTGGGGGCGGGACAGAACACCTACGAGCAGTACTTC. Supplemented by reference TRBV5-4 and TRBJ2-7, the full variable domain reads ETGVTQSPTHLIKTRGQQVTLRCSSQSGHNTVSWYQQALGQGPQFIFQYYREEENGRGNFPPRFSGLQFPNYSSELNVNALELDDSALYLCASSLGAGQNTYEQYFGPGTRLTVT.

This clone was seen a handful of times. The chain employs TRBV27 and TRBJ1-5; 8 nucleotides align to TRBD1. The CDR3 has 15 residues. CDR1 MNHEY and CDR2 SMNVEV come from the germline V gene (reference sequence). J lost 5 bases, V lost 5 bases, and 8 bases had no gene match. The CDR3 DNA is TGTGCCAGCAGTCTATTGGGACAGGCGGATCAGCCCCAGCATTTT. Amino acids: CASSLLGQADQPQHF.

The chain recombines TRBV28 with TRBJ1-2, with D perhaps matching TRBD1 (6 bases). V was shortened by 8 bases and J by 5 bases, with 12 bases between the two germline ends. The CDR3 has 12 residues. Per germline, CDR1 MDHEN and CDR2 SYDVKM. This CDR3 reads CASGTGFYGYTF. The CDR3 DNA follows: TGTGCCAGCGGAACAGGGTTTTATGGCTACACCTTC.

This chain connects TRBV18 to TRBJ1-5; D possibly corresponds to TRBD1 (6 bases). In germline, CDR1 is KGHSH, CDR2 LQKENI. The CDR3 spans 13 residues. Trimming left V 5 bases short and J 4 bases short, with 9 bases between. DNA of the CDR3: TGTGCCAGCTCATTGGGGGCGAATCAGCCCCAGCATTTT. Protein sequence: CASSLGANQPQHF.

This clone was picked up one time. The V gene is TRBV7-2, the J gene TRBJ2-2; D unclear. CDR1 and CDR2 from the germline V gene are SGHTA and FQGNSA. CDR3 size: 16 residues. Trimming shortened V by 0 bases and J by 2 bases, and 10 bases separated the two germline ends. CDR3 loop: CASSLAGRINTGELFF. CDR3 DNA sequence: TGTGCCAGCAGCTTAGCGGGCAGGATCAACACCGGGGAGCTGTTTTTT.

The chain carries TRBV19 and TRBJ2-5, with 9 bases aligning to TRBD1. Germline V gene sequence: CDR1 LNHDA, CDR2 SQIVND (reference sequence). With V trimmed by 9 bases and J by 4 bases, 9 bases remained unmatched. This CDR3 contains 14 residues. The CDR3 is CASRQGGILETQYF. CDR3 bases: TGTGCCAGCAGACAGGGGGGTATCCTAGAGACCCAGTACTTC.